Presented here are 2 T cell receptor beta chains from one specimen sequenced in a study of shared clonotypes between healthy human individuals. Sequencing was performed with immunoSEQ multiplex PCR; in TCRdb, only in-frame clones are kept and a portion is missing. This sample has fewer than 3 million clones; around 90% occur once, and the top ten carry approximately 0.41%. Source material: naive CD4+ T cells from PBMCs. The subset denotes: CD45RA+ positively selected. Source of these receptors: a man in his late teens or twenties in good health. Some clones in this sample may be carry-over from other donors' samples.

This clone was seen a few times. The same CDR3 also results from other DNA sequences found in this sample. CDR3 sequence (DNA): TGTGCCAGCAGCGTAGCGGGTGGTAACACTGAAGCTTTCTTT. It specifies CASSVAGGNTEAFF. This chain links TRBV9 with TRBJ1-1; D remains unclear. Trimming cost V 0 bases and J 2 bases, with 8 bases left between them. CDR1 SGDLS and CDR2 YYNGEE come from the germline V gene. CDR3 length: 14 amino acids.

The chain uses TRBV5-4 and TRBJ2-1; D unresolved. The germline V gene has CDR1 SGHNT and CDR2 YYREEE (reference sequence). This CDR3 comprises 15 residues. V lost 1 base, J lost 0 bases, and 8 bases lay in between. The CDR3 coding sequence is TGTGCCAGCAGCTTGTCGTCGGCCTCCTACAATGAGCAGTTCTTC. The encoded protein is CASSLSSASYNEQFF.